This record looks at one T cell receptor (beta chain) sequence and its context. The data were obtained in a study of blood T cell repertoires in COVID-19. Study details: From T cells, B-cell-depleted T cells, or PBMCs came the material, which was cDNA or gDNA.

The CDR3 runs to 16 residues. Germline values: CDR1 MDHEN, CDR2 SYDVKM. The V segment lost 5 bases and the J segment 2 bases; nucleotides outside the gene matches: 10. The data were produced by immunoSEQ multiplex PCR, yet TCRdb's version contains in-frame clones alone and is incomplete. The data contain approximately 240,000 clones, roughly 84% of them singletons. The source material was peripheral blood. This clonotype was sampled from a woman aged 25 to 39 who had recovered from COVID-19. This chain joins TRBV28 and TRBJ1-1; 8 bases agree with TRBD1. The CDR3 loop is CASSNQGAGENTEAFF. DNA of the CDR3: TGTGCCAGCAGTAACCAGGGGGCGGGAGAAAACACTGAAGCTTTCTTT. The variable domain in full, with the rest retrieved from reference TRBV28 and TRBJ1-1, is DVKVTQSSRYLVKRTGEKVFLECVQDMDHENMFWYRQDPGLGLRLIYFSYDVKMKEKGDIPEGYSVSREKKERFSLILESASTNQTSMYLCASSNQGAGENTEAFFGQGTRLTVV.